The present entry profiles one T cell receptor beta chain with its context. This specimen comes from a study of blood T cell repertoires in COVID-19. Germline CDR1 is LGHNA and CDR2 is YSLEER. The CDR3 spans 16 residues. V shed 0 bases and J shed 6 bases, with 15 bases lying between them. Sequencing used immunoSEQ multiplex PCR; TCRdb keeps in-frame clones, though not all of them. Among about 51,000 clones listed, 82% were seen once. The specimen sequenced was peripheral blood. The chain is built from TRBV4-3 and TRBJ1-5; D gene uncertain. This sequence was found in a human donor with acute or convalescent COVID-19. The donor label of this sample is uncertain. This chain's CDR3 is CASSQDYSWEIQPQHF. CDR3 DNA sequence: TGCGCCAGCAGCCAAGATTATTCTTGGGAGATTCAGCCCCAGCATTTT.